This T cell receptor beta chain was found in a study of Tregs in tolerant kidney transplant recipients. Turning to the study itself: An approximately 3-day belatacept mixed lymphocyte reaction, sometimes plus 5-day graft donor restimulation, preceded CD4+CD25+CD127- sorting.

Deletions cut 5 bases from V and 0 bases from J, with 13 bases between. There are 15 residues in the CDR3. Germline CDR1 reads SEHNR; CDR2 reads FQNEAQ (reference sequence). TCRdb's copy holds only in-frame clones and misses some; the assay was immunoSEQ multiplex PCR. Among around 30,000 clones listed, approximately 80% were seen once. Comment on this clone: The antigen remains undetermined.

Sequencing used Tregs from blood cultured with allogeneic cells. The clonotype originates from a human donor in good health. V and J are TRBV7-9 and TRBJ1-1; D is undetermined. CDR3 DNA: TGTGCCAGCAGCCCGGTAGGCGGCTTGAACACTGAAGCTTTCTTT. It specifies CASSPVGGLNTEAFF.